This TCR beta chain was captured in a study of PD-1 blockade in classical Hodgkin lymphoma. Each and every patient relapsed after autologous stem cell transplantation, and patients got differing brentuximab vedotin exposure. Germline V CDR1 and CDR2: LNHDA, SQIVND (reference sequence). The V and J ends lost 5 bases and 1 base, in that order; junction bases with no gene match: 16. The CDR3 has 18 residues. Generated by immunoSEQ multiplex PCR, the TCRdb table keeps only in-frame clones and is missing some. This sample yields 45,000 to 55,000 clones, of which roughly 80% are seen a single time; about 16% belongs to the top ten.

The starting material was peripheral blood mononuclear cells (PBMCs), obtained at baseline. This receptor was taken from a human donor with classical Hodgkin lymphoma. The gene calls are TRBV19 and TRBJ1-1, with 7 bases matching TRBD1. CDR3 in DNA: TGTGCCAGTAGTTTAGCGGCTTGGGACAGAGACTCGAACACTGAAGCTTTCTTT. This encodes CASSLAAWDRDSNTEAFF. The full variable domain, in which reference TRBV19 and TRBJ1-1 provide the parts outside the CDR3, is DGGITQSPKYLFRKEGQNVTLSCEQNLNHDAMYWYRQDPGQGLRLIYYSQIVNDFQKGDIAEGYSVSREKKESFPLTVTSAQKNPTAFYLCASSLAAWDRDSNTEAFFGQGTRLTVV.